The rows below give T cell receptor beta chains drawn from one sample of a study of T cell clusters in autoimmune cytopenias. From its re-call of the multiplex PCR reads, TCRdb lists each CDR3 protein once, without DNA. The sample's table shows some 4,600 distinct CDR3 sequences. The same data also contributed to another study, on T cell repertoires in aging, cancer and after chemotherapy.

Sequenced sample: peripheral blood. Every receptor here comes from a human donor in good health. The CDR3 runs from the conserved cysteine through the conserved F or W. Clone size appears in some rows only: once, few, many, or a class for an expanded clone.

v_call	j_call	clone_size	cdr3_aa
TRBV19	TRBJ1-1	-	CASSWGHKAEKAFF
TRBV4-2	TRBJ2-7	-	CASSQSGGGSYEQYF
TRBV19	TRBJ1-1	-	CASSARGTGMNTEAFF
TRBV27	TRBJ2-1	-	CASSFDLDGEQFF
TRBV6-1	TRBJ2-1	-	CASSVSERNNEQFF
TRBV18	TRBJ1-3	-	CASSPRTFGNTIYF
TRBV6-2/TRBV6-3	TRBJ2-3	-	CASSLGERNTDTQYF
TRBV12-3/TRBV12-4	TRBJ1-1	-	CASIPTGGRNTEAFF
TRBV30	TRBJ1-6	-	CAWSVGRAYNSPLHF
TRBV30	TRBJ1-6	-	CAWSSISGNSPLHF
TRBV19	TRBJ1-6	-	CASSTPTGEFSYNSPLHF
TRBV19	TRBJ2-5	-	CASSIEGRGETQYF
TRBV6-1	TRBJ2-7	-	CASTGGENYEQYF
TRBV29-1	TRBJ2-5	medium-sized	CSGGAETQETQYF
TRBV29-1	TRBJ2-1	-	CSVVKFQGGNEQFF
TRBV30	TRBJ2-3	-	CAWSQGGRGTDTQYF
TRBV6-5	TRBJ1-2	medium-sized	CATSDRNYGYTF
TRBV29-1	TRBJ1-1	-	CSANGIMNTEAFF
TRBV5-6	TRBJ1-5	-	CASSYGQKNQPQHF
TRBV15	TRBJ1-2	-	CATSRDSPWGRTSYGYTF
TRBV20-1	TRBJ1-5	-	CSARTNSNQPQHF
TRBV19	TRBJ2-5	-	CASSISKDVRETQYF
TRBV12-3/TRBV12-4	TRBJ1-2	-	CASSLTLALYGYTF
TRBV6-2/TRBV6-3	TRBJ1-1	-	CASSYSVEKNTEAFF
TRBV6-2/TRBV6-3	TRBJ1-4	-	CASSENLRAVGFF
TRBV18	TRBJ1-2	-	CASSNGQGSYGYTF
TRBV19	TRBJ2-1	medium-sized	CASRSRSYNEQFF
TRBV15	TRBJ2-5	-	CATSRGPTGGDTQYF
TRBV6-4	TRBJ2-3	-	CASSISGGTDTQYF
TRBV29-1	TRBJ1-2	-	CSVATGNYGYTF
TRBV6-2/TRBV6-3	TRBJ2-1	-	CASRDSGGKGIEQFF
TRBV27	TRBJ2-7	-	CASSLQNWGEQYF
TRBV6-4	TRBJ2-1	-	CASSDSGGANEQFF
TRBV18	TRBJ2-1	-	CASSPTRNSEQFF
TRBV18	TRBJ1-4	-	CASSRNTQGAQEKLFF
TRBV19	TRBJ1-5	-	CASTPTGNQPQHF
TRBV28	TRBJ2-7	-	CASSPAGTHAPYEQYF
TRBV15	TRBJ1-1	-	CATSRGELPNTEAFF
TRBV19	TRBJ2-5	medium-sized	CASSRTPLVETQYF
TRBV6-2/TRBV6-3	TRBJ2-2	-	CASWVFVTTGELFF
TRBV6-1	TRBJ1-2	-	CASVQGAGGYTF
TRBV7-6	TRBJ2-7	-	CASSRQGADEQYF
TRBV19	TRBJ1-2	-	CASSIDHRVSHYGYTF
TRBV19	TRBJ1-5	-	CASSMVGASQPQHF